This TCR beta chain was profiled in a study of cytomegalovirus exposure and HLA in healthy donors. Notes on the study in general: The study designated some 180 TCR beta chains cytomegalovirus-associated. There were some public TCRs occurring in many donors, but most TCR sequences were rare. In vitro data verified a few CMV-associated chains as specific for CMV antigens.

Libraries were prepared by immunoSEQ multiplex PCR; TCRdb keeps only in-frame clonotypes and omits some of them. The data hold 130,000 or so clones, with about 91% observed a single time. Comments on this clone: Its target is unknown.

Germline V gives CDR1 MDHEN, CDR2 SYDVKM. Trimming stripped 5 bases from V and 1 base from J, with 11 bases between. This CDR3 is 14 amino acids long. The chain recombines TRBV28 with TRBJ1-1; tentative D call: TRBD1 (5 bases). This receptor was obtained from a woman under 30 in good health and CMV-seropositive. The source material was PBMCs. CDR3 loop: CASSGQGRNTEAFF. CDR3 bases: TGTGCCAGCAGTGGGCAGGGCAGGAACACTGAAGCTTTCTTT.